This note documents a single TCR beta chain sequence. The record originates from a study of blood T cell repertoires in COVID-19. Study-wide context: Acute and convalescent COVID-19 samples came from the United States, Italy and Spain.

Looked up from germline, CDR1 is SGHVS and CDR2 is FNYEAQ. The CDR3 length is 18 residues. V was shortened by 2 bases and J by 9 bases, with 27 bases between the two germline ends. Per the study methods: Quantification of nucleated cells was approximated via reference gene primer amplification. Repertoires were generated with immunoSEQ multiplex PCR, while TCRdb's copy carries only in-frame clones and drops some. That table gives V, J and clone size, and the DNA gave D and trimming. The data show fewer than 300,000 clones, under 90% seen once. The sequencing input was peripheral blood. This clonotype was obtained from a woman under 30 with acute or convalescent COVID-19. This sequence joins TRBV7-6 and TRBJ2-3; D possibly corresponds to TRBD2 (6 bases). The CDR3 DNA is TGTGCCAGCAGCTTAAATATACAGGCGGGACGCCTGCTAGGGACGCAGTATTTT. This codes for CASSLNIQAGRLLGTQYF.